This T cell receptor beta chain appears in the sequencing data of a study of human T cells and chemical hapten exposure. Background on the study: Diphenylcyclopropenone was applied weekly to patients' scalps across the roughly 25-week study.

Overall study findings and caveats: The immune response of these alopecia patients might not match healthy individuals'.

The CDR3 runs 17 residues. This clonotype occurred many times. As yet, its antigen is unknown. Unique molecular identifiers were attached to individual cDNA molecules within the library. Original methodology: Sample TCR totals centred on a median of roughly 96,000, ranging about 20,000 to 700,000. Using its own MiXCR run on the RACE reads, TCRdb lists one record per CDR3 protein. For this entry, the V and J calls and clone size follow TCRdb and not the study's own pipeline. The profile shows about 84,000 distinct CDR3 sequences, roughly a tenth of them singletons. As to time point: patch test 2, 6 weeks after DPC sensitization. Stated treatment: therapeutic diphenylcyclopropenone sensitization with weekly scalp DPC.

The rearrangement links TRBV3-2 to TRBJ1-3; the DNA was not compared with TRBD1, the D call given in the table. TRBV3-2 is reported as a pseudogene. The clonotype comes from a woman in her twenties or thirties with alopecia areata. Some clones in this sample may be carry-over from other donors' samples. The sample here was whole blood, taken in connection with sensitization to the hapten diphenylcyclopropenone (DPC). The CDR3 DNA reads TGTGCCAGCAGCCAAGGTCCGTTGCCCGGGACTGGAAACACCATATATTTT. This gives the protein CASSQGPLPGTGNTIYF.